The 10 T cell receptor beta chains presented below share a single source sample, sequenced in a study of blood T cell repertoires in COVID-19. Only in-frame clones appear in the TCRdb table, and some are missing; sequencing was by immunoSEQ multiplex PCR. The sample has roughly 300,000 clones; nearly 90% are singletons. The specimen was peripheral blood. All receptors come from a man younger than 35 with active or convalescent COVID-19.

The chain has TRBV14 and TRBJ2-3; no reliable D call. V dropped 1 base and J dropped 10 bases, with 15 bases sitting between them. Germline CDR1 SGHDN, CDR2 FVKESK. The CDR3 runs 14 residues. CDR3 in DNA: TGTGCCAGCAGCCAAGTTTTCCGACACGACCCGCAGTATTTT. Translated, it gives CASSQVFRHDPQYF.

CDR3 nucleotides: TGTGCAATACAGGGAAACACCGGGGAGCTGTTTTTT. Residues: CAIQGNTGELFF. The chain combines TRBV7-7 with TRBJ2-2, with D possibly TRBD1 on 6 matching bases. The CDR3 runs to 12 residues. Per the germline V gene, CDR1 is SSHAT and CDR2 is FNYEAQ (reference sequence).

V usage is TRBV27 and J usage is TRBJ1-2, with 10 bases identical to TRBD1. V shed 8 bases and J 7 bases; nucleotides not matched to a gene: 7. The CDR3 contains 13 residues. From germline, CDR1 is MNHEY and CDR2 SMNVEV (reference sequence). The CDR3 sequence: CASQGQGRSGYTF. The CDR3 nucleotides are TGTGCCAGCCAGGGACAGGGGAGAAGTGGCTACACCTTC.

This chain connects TRBV2 to TRBJ1-5; D possibly corresponds to TRBD1 (5 bases). Germline loops: CDR1 SNHLY, CDR2 FYNNEI. This CDR3 has 14 residues. Trimming took off 6 bases at V and 3 bases at J, with 12 bases between the two ends. The CDR3 sequence: CASSRGGDNQPQHF. In DNA, the CDR3 is TGTGCCAGCAGCCGGGGGGGGGACAATCAGCCCCAGCATTTT.

CDR3 sequence: CASSFPGQGHTDTQYF. The CDR3 region has the DNA TGTGCCAGCAGCTTCCCGGGACAGGGCCACACAGATACGCAGTATTTT. The chain combines TRBV5-6 with TRBJ2-3; 9 bases are a match to TRBD1. J lost 2 bases, V lost 2 bases, and 6 bases had no gene match. This CDR3 is 16 amino acids long. CDR1 and CDR2 (germline): SGHDT, YYEEEE.

The genes are TRBV7-9 and TRBJ2-1; D is uncertain. CDR1 and CDR2 (germline): SEHNR, FQNEAQ (reference sequence). Trimming cost V 1 base and J 4 bases, with 8 bases left between them. There are 14 residues in the CDR3. DNA of the CDR3: TGTGCCAGCAGCTTAGGTCTTATTTACAATGAGCAGTTCTTC. This codes for CASSLGLIYNEQFF.

The chain links TRBV19 to TRBJ1-5, with 10 bases aligning to TRBD1. The trim removed 5 bases at V and 5 bases at J, leaving 6 bases unmatched. Germline CDR1 LNHDA, CDR2 SQIVND (reference sequence). CDR3 size: 15 residues. In nucleotides, the CDR3 is TGTGCCAGTAGTGCTGGACAGGGGGTCGATCAGCCCCAGCATTTT. This translates into CASSAGQGVDQPQHF.

The chain employs TRBV5-1 and TRBJ1-2; 8 nucleotides line up with TRBD1. V lost 4 bases to trimming and J lost 5 bases; unmatched junction nucleotides: 10. The CDR3 runs 15 residues. The germline gives CDR1 SGHRS, CDR2 YFSETQ. The CDR3 loop is CASSQPGQGVYGYTF. The DNA of the CDR3 is TGCGCCAGCAGCCAGCCCGGACAGGGAGTTTATGGCTACACCTTC.

J is TRBJ1-4 and V is TRBV5-1; D unclear. The CDR3 has 15 residues. V shed 2 bases and J shed 0 bases, with 8 bases lying between them. Germline V gene data show CDR1 as SGHRS and CDR2 as YFSETQ. In nucleotides, the CDR3 is TGCGCCAGCAGCTTAGTCAGTGCAACTAATGAAAAACTGTTTTTT. Translated: CASSLVSATNEKLFF.

This clone came up once. The V gene is TRBV9, the J gene TRBJ1-4; 7 positions match TRBD1. The CDR3 is 15 amino acids. CDR1 SGDLS and CDR2 YYNGEE come from the germline V gene. Trimming took 3 bases from V and 6 from J; bases not matched to a gene: 8. Here the CDR3 reads CASSAPGGRHEKLFF. The CDR3, as DNA: TGTGCCAGCAGCGCCCCAGGGGGACGGCATGAAAAACTGTTTTTT.